These T cell receptor beta chains were read from a single sample in a study of blood T cell repertoires in COVID-19. The method was immunoSEQ multiplex PCR; TCRdb's version includes in-frame clones alone and lacks a portion of them. Of under 200,000 clones listed, roughly 80% are singletons. Sample: PBMCs or T cells enriched from blood (not recorded which). All receptors come from a woman between 40 and 50 years old with acute COVID-19. The CDR3 runs from the conserved cysteine through the conserved F or W. Fields, in order: V gene, J gene, clone size, D gene, CDR3 DNA, CDR3 protein. D genes are given only for firm matches. Part of the rows lack a size; the others show once, few, many or a class for expanded clones.

>TRBV7-2|TRBJ2-7|-|TRBD1
TGTGCCAGCAGCTTAGATATGCCCGGGACAGGGGCCGAGCAGTACTTC
CASSLDMPGTGAEQYF
>TRBV7-7|TRBJ2-2|few|TRBD2
TGTGCTAGCAGCCCCTATAGCGGGGCGAACACCGGGGAGCTGTTTTTT
CASSPYSGANTGELFF
>TRBV29-1|TRBJ1-5|few|-
TGCAGCGTAGCCTGGGGAGTCAATCAGCCCCAGCATTTT
CSVAWGVNQPQHF
>TRBV19|TRBJ1-2|-|-
TGTGCCAGTAACGACAGGATAACGAACTATGGCTACACCTTC
CASNDRITNYGYTF
>TRBV12-3/TRBV12-4|TRBJ2-3|-|-
TGTGCCAGCAGTTTCTTCACAGATACGCAGTATTTT
CASSFFTDTQYF
>TRBV12-3/TRBV12-4|TRBJ1-1|-|TRBD1
TGTGCCAGCAGGGGACAGGGTACGAGGGCTTTCTTT
CASRGQGTRAFF
>TRBV6-5|TRBJ2-1|-|TRBD1
TGTGCCAGCAGTCGCACCCAGGGGGCGAATGAGCAGTTCTTC
CASSRTQGANEQFF
>TRBV6-1|TRBJ2-3|-|TRBD2
TGTGCCAGCAGTGAATTCATCGGCGGGAGGGGGTCAGATACGCAGTATTTT
CASSEFIGGRGSDTQYF
>TRBV19|TRBJ1-2|-|-
TGTGCCAGTAAGGCAGGGGCACATTATGGCTACACCTTC
CASKAGAHYGYTF
>TRBV2|TRBJ2-3|once|TRBD2
TGTGCCAGCAGTCAGGCGTATAGGGCGGGAGGGGCCGCAGATACGCAGTATTTT
CASSQAYRAGGAADTQYF
>TRBV5-5|TRBJ1-5|-|-
TGTGCCAGCAGCCGACAGTTTAGCAATCAGCCCCAGCATTTT
CASSRQFSNQPQHF
>TRBV7-9|TRBJ1-1|-|-
TGTGCCAGCAGCTCCCTCGGCGGTGACACTGAAGCTTTCTTT
CASSSLGGDTEAFF
>TRBV7-3|TRBJ2-1|-|-
TGTGCCAGCAGCTTAATGGGCGGGTCCTACAATGAGCAGTTCTTC
CASSLMGGSYNEQFF
>TRBV6-5|TRBJ1-1|once|-
TGTGCCAGCAGTTCCTTGGAACAGCTGAACACTGAAGCTTTCTTT
CASSSLEQLNTEAFF
>TRBV3-1/TRBV3-2|TRBJ2-1|many|-
TGTGCCAGCAGCCAGGGTGGGCGGGTATTCGGTGAGCAGTTCTTC
CASSQGGRVFGEQFF
>TRBV6-5|TRBJ2-7|-|-
TGTGCCAGCAGCCGACAGCTAACCTACGAGCAGTACTTC
CASSRQLTYEQYF
>TRBV27|TRBJ2-1|-|TRBD1
TGTGCCAGCAGTTTAGGGACAGGGAATGAGCAGTTCTTC
CASSLGTGNEQFF
>TRBV27|TRBJ2-1|-|-
TGTGCCAGCAGTCTATTAGGGGAAAGCTCCTACAATGAGCAGTTCTTC
CASSLLGESSYNEQFF
>TRBV19|TRBJ1-2|-|-
TGTGCCAGTAGTCCCCGGGACTTCAGCTCCCCTTCCGGCTACACCTTC
CASSPRDFSSPSGYTF
>TRBV11-3|TRBJ1-3|-|-
TGTGCCAGCAGCTCGTCTACGGGAAACACCATATATTTT
CASSSSTGNTIYF
>TRBV7-9|TRBJ1-5|few|-
TGTGCCAGCAGCTCCGACAGCGGCAATCAGCCCCAGCATTTT
CASSSDSGNQPQHF
>TRBV5-1|TRBJ1-4|-|TRBD1
TGCGCCAGCAGCTTGGTTGGGACAGCGGGCTATAATGAAAAACTGTTTTTT
CASSLVGTAGYNEKLFF
>TRBV5-1|TRBJ1-3|-|TRBD1
TGCGCCAGCACTAAGGACTTACAGGGGTCTGGAAACACCATATATTTT
CASTKDLQGSGNTIYF
>TRBV3-1/TRBV3-2|TRBJ2-7|-|TRBD2
TGTGCCAGCAGCCCCCAACGGGGGGGGATATACTACGAGCAGTACTTC
CASSPQRGGIYYEQYF
>TRBV24-1|TRBJ2-3|once|-
TGTGCCACCAGTGAATCAGGAACCACAGATACGCAGTATTTT
CATSESGTTDTQYF
>TRBV3-1/TRBV3-2|TRBJ2-5|once|-
TGTGCCAGCAGCCCTAGCACTCAAGAGACCCAGTACTTC
CASSPSTQETQYF
>TRBV28|TRBJ1-5|few|-
TGTGCCAGCAGGATACTGAATCAGCCCCAGCATTTT
CASRILNQPQHF
>TRBV27|TRBJ1-5|-|-
TGTGCCATCAAGATCCACTTGGAGAGCAATCAGCCCCAGCATTTT
CAIKIHLESNQPQHF
>TRBV10-3|TRBJ1-3|-|-
TGTGCCATCAGAAAAGAGGTGAACTCTGGAAACACCATATATTTT
CAIRKEVNSGNTIYF
>TRBV30|TRBJ2-5|-|TRBD2
TGTGCCTGGAGTTTGGGACTAGCGGGCGGTAGCCGGGAGACCCAGTACTTC
CAWSLGLAGGSRETQYF
>TRBV2|TRBJ2-7|-|-
TGTGCCAGCAGGGGGCTCTACGAGCAGTACTTC
CASRGLYEQYF
>TRBV2|TRBJ2-1|once|TRBD2
TGTGCCAGCAGTGCCGCTAGCGGGGGCTACAATGAGCAGTTCTTC
CASSAASGGYNEQFF
>TRBV6-1|TRBJ1-1|-|TRBD1
TGTGCCAGCAGTGACAGGGGGGCGGCTACTGAAGCTTTCTTT
CASSDRGAATEAFF
>TRBV2|TRBJ2-3|-|TRBD2
TGTGCCAGCAGTGAAGAAGAGGTGACTAGCGGGCTCACAGATACGCAGTATTTT
CASSEEEVTSGLTDTQYF
>TRBV19|TRBJ2-3|-|TRBD2
TGTGCCAGTAGTCTCGGGCTAGCGGGAGGGGTTAGGACAGATACGCAGTATTTT
CASSLGLAGGVRTDTQYF
>TRBV19|TRBJ1-1|-|-
TGTGCCAGTAGGGGTTTTCCGGGAAGCACTGAAGCTTTCTTT
CASRGFPGSTEAFF
>TRBV6-1|TRBJ1-3|-|-
TGTGCCAGCAGTGACGGACAGCCTTATGGAAACACCATATATTTT
CASSDGQPYGNTIYF
>TRBV3-1/TRBV3-2|TRBJ1-2|-|TRBD1
TGTGCCAGCAGCCCTCGCGGGGACAGCCTGCTCGGCTACACCTTC
CASSPRGDSLLGYTF
>TRBV9|TRBJ1-3|-|TRBD1
TGTGCCAGCAGCGTAGGGACAGGGGCTGGAAACACCATATATTTT
CASSVGTGAGNTIYF
>TRBV27|TRBJ1-2|-|-
TGTGCCAGCAGTGCCCCCCGGGGGGCAGGTGGCTACACCTTC
CASSAPRGAGGYTF
>TRBV27|TRBJ2-5|-|TRBD1
TGTGCCAGCAGTTTCGCAGGGGGCCTGGGAGAGACCCAGTACTTC
CASSFAGGLGETQYF
>TRBV7-2|TRBJ1-2|-|TRBD1
TGTGCCAGCAGCTATTCGAGCGGACAGGGGGGTATAGGTGGCTACACCTTC
CASSYSSGQGGIGGYTF
>TRBV6-5|TRBJ1-2|-|-
TGTGCCAGCAAGAGTGATAACTATGGCTACACCTTC
CASKSDNYGYTF
>TRBV11-2|TRBJ1-3|-|-
TGTGCCAGCGCATCCAAAGACAAGACCGGAAACACCATATATTTT
CASASKDKTGNTIYF
>TRBV2|TRBJ2-1|-|TRBD2
TGTGCCAGCAGGACCGGGACTAGCGGGGCTTACAATGAGCAGTTCTTC
CASRTGTSGAYNEQFF
>TRBV10-1|TRBJ2-7|few|-
TGCGCCAGCAGTGAGAACCTAGCCTACGAGCAGTACTTC
CASSENLAYEQYF
>TRBV7-9|TRBJ2-7|-|-
TGTGCCAGCAGCTTAATCCCGGAGCGGCCTCGAAAGTACTTC
CASSLIPERPRKYF
>TRBV7-2|TRBJ2-3|-|TRBD2
TGTGCCAGCAGCCTCGGGACTAGCGGGAGCACAGATACGCAGTATTTT
CASSLGTSGSTDTQYF
>TRBV7-2|TRBJ2-1|few|TRBD1
TGTGCCAGCAGCTGGGACAGACGCAATGAGCAGTTCTTC
CASSWDRRNEQFF
>TRBV5-1|TRBJ2-2|-|TRBD1
TGCGCCAGCAGCACCGGGACAGGTTGGACCGGGGAGCTGTTTTTT
CASSTGTGWTGELFF
>TRBV19|TRBJ2-1|-|TRBD2
TGTGCCAGTACCACGGGGGACTACAACTACAATGAGCAGTTCTTC
CASTTGDYNYNEQFF